The rows below give T cell receptor beta chains drawn from one sample of a study of blood T cell repertoires in COVID-19. Sequencing used immunoSEQ multiplex PCR; TCRdb keeps in-frame clones, though not all of them. The profile shows about 140,000 clones, 65% to 80% of them singletons. The sample consisted of peripheral blood. These receptors all come from a man older than 75 with acute or convalescent COVID-19. Both conserved end residues are part of each CDR3. A D gene is named only where the DNA matches it firmly. Where a row states a size, it is once, few, many or the class of an expanded clone; other rows omit it.

abundance	d_gene	j_gene	v_gene	CDR3nt	CDR3aa
few	TRBD1	TRBJ1-1	TRBV11-2	TGTGCCAGCAGCTCTTGGACAGGGGCCACTGAAGCTTTCTTT	CASSSWTGATEAFF
NA	NA	TRBJ2-3	TRBV5-4	TGTGCCAGCAGCTTCAAAGATACGCAGTATTTT	CASSFKDTQYF
NA	TRBD1	TRBJ1-4	TRBV2	TGTGCCACCCGACAGGGAGAGGAAAAACTGTTTTTT	CATRQGEEKLFF
NA	NA	TRBJ2-4	TRBV28	TGTGCCAGCAGTACCCAACAGGGAAGGAAAAACATTCAGTACTTC	CASSTQQGRKNIQYF
NA	NA	TRBJ1-1	TRBV4-2	TGTGCCAGCAGCCAACTTGGGAGGGGTCTAGATCCGACCACTGAAGCTTTCTTT	CASSQLGRGLDPTTEAFF
NA	NA	TRBJ1-5	TRBV30	TGTGCCTGGAGTGCAGGGCCCTCTCATCAGCCCCAGCATTTT	CAWSAGPSHQPQHF
NA	NA	TRBJ2-5	TRBV13	TGTGCCAGCAGCTTAGGCAGAGGGGGCCAAGAGACCCAGTACTTC	CASSLGRGGQETQYF
NA	NA	TRBJ1-3	TRBV3-1/TRBV3-2	TGTGCCAGCAGCCAAGATTCTGCGGTAAACACCATATATTTT	CASSQDSAVNTIYF
few	NA	TRBJ2-5	TRBV6-6	TGTGCCAGCAGGTGGCAGGGGTTGACCCAGTACTTC	CASRWQGLTQYF
once	TRBD2	TRBJ2-2	TRBV5-5	TGTGCCAGCAGCTGGGGACTAGCGGGGGACACCGGGGAGCTGTTTTTT	CASSWGLAGDTGELFF
NA	NA	TRBJ2-1	TRBV24-1	TGTGCCACCAGTGACTCAACTGGGAGCTCCTACAATGAGCAGTTCTTC	CATSDSTGSSYNEQFF
few	NA	TRBJ1-1	TRBV2	TGTGCCAGCAGGGAGGGGCGGGGAACTGAAGCTTTCTTT	CASREGRGTEAFF
once	NA	TRBJ1-2	TRBV29-1	TGCAGCGTCGATATCTCAGGGGCTGGCTACACCTTC	CSVDISGAGYTF
NA	TRBD1	TRBJ2-5	TRBV12-3/TRBV12-4	TGTGCCAGCAGCCCGGACAGGGCAGAGACCCAGTACTTC	CASSPDRAETQYF
few	TRBD1	TRBJ1-2	TRBV3-1/TRBV3-2	TGTGCCAGCAGCACAGGGGACTATGGCTACACCTTC	CASSTGDYGYTF
NA	NA	TRBJ1-2	TRBV2	TGTGCCAGCAGTGCCAGGGGTGACTATGGCTACACCTTC	CASSARGDYGYTF
NA	NA	TRBJ1-2	TRBV6-5	TGTGCCAGCAGTTACTCGCTACAGTCAGGCTATGGCTACACCTTC	CASSYSLQSGYGYTF
NA	TRBD2	TRBJ2-7	TRBV28	TGTGCCAGCAGGGTCATAGCGGGGGGGGCCTACGAGCAGTACTTC	CASRVIAGGAYEQYF
once	NA	TRBJ1-3	TRBV5-5	TGTGCCAGCAGCCAGACTCTCTCTGGAAACACCATATATTTT	CASSQTLSGNTIYF
few	TRBD2	TRBJ2-1	TRBV11-1	TGTGCCAGCAGTAATCCCCCGGGACTAGCGTGGAATGAGCAGTTCTTC	CASSNPPGLAWNEQFF
NA	NA	TRBJ1-4	TRBV5-6	TGTGCCAGCAGCAGAACAGGCTTAACTAATGAAAAACTGTTTTTT	CASSRTGLTNEKLFF
NA	TRBD2	TRBJ2-3	TRBV6-5	TGTGCCAGCAGGGGAGGGGGCACAGATACGCAGTATTTT	CASRGGGTDTQYF
few	NA	TRBJ1-6	TRBV27	TGTGCCAGCAGTGGCGGGGATTTTGATTCACCCCTCCACTTT	CASSGGDFDSPLHF
NA	NA	TRBJ1-1	TRBV9	TGTGCCAGCAGCTTCGGACAGAACACTGAAGCTTTCTTT	CASSFGQNTEAFF
few	NA	TRBJ2-7	TRBV19	TGTGCCAGTAGTCGCCAGCAGGGATTCGAGCAGTACTTC	CASSRQQGFEQYF
NA	NA	TRBJ2-3	TRBV28	TGTGCCAGCAGTTCCTCAGATACGCAGTATTTT	CASSSSDTQYF
once	TRBD1	TRBJ2-7	TRBV18	TGTGCCAGCTCCCGAACAGGGGGATCGTCCTACGAGCAGTACTTC	CASSRTGGSSYEQYF
NA	NA	TRBJ1-2	TRBV5-1	TGCGCCAGCAGCTTGGAAGAGGGTGGCTACACCTTC	CASSLEEGGYTF
NA	TRBD1	TRBJ1-1	TRBV6-5	TGTGCCAGCAGTTACAAGGGGGCGTGGAACACTGAAGCTTTCTTT	CASSYKGAWNTEAFF
few	NA	TRBJ2-1	TRBV24-1	TGTGCCACCAGTGATCCCCTGGCCGTCTCCTACAATGAGCAGTTCTTC	CATSDPLAVSYNEQFF
NA	NA	TRBJ2-3	TRBV28	TGTGCCAGCAGGGACAGTGGAACAGATACGCAGTATTTT	CASRDSGTDTQYF
NA	NA	TRBJ2-7	TRBV18	TGTGCCAGCTCACCATTTGCGGAGCGGGTTGGTTACGAGCAGTACTTC	CASSPFAERVGYEQYF
few	NA	TRBJ2-3	TRBV5-5	TGTGCCAGCAGCTTGACGGCTAGCGGCACAGATACGCAGTATTTT	CASSLTASGTDTQYF
NA	NA	TRBJ2-2	TRBV19	TGTGCCAGTAGTATACTGGCTAACACCGGGGAGCTGTTTTTT	CASSILANTGELFF
NA	NA	TRBJ2-1	TRBV9	TGTGCCAGCAGCGTTAGCGACGGAGACTACAATGAGCAGTTCTTC	CASSVSDGDYNEQFF
NA	NA	TRBJ2-7	TRBV30	TGTGCCTGGAGACAACCCAGAAGGACAGCCACCTACGAGCAGTACTTC	CAWRQPRRTATYEQYF
NA	TRBD2	TRBJ2-5	TRBV28	TGTGCCAGCAGTTGGCCTAGCGGGGGGTTAGAGACCCAGTACTTC	CASSWPSGGLETQYF
NA	TRBD1	TRBJ2-3	TRBV29-1	TGCAGCGTCGCGCGACAGGGTGGCACAGATACGCAGTATTTT	CSVARQGGTDTQYF
NA	TRBD2	TRBJ2-5	TRBV5-8	TGTGCCAGCAGCTCCCCTGGCGGGGGGGTCGTCGGCCAGTACTTC	CASSSPGGGVVGQYF
NA	TRBD2	TRBJ2-1	TRBV18	TGTGCCAGCTCACCTGATAGGGAGGGTGAGCAGTTCTTC	CASSPDREGEQFF